This TCR beta chain was recovered during a study of Tregs in tolerant kidney transplant recipients. About the research overall: Sorting of CD4+CD25+CD127- cells followed 3-day belatacept mixed lymphocyte reactions, sometimes with roughly five-day graft donor restimulation. Overall study results and limits: Findings come from small patient numbers and require larger validation. Activated donor B cell expansion appeared to reveal the most relevant donor-specific TCRbeta repertoire.

Worth noting for this clone: Its cognate antigen is unknown.

The V end was cut by 5 bases, the J end by 4 bases, with 23 bases between. This CDR3 contains 17 residues. Germline V gene lookup returns CDR1 SGHNT and CDR2 YENEEA. Profiling relied on immunoSEQ multiplex PCR, and the TCRdb table lists in-frame clones only, not all of them. The data show some 18,000 clones, under 70% seen once. Sequencing was carried out using Tregs from blood cultured with allogeneic cells. V gene TRBV11-3 combines with J gene TRBJ1-1; TRBD1 is a possible D gene (6 bases). The TCR was taken from a human donor in good health. In DNA form, the CDR3 reads TGTGCCAGCAGCCCGCCACCGAGACAGCAGGGGACCACTGAAGCTTTCTTT. It specifies CASSPPPRQQGTTEAFF.